These 8 T cell receptor beta chains originate from one sample sequenced in a study of blood T cell repertoires in COVID-19. Sequenced by immunoSEQ multiplex PCR; TCRdb stores in-frame clones only, minus some. The sample has fewer than 200,000 clones, under 90% seen once. The source material was PBMCs or T cells enriched from blood (not recorded which). These receptors came from a man in his sixties who had recovered from COVID-19.

V and J are TRBV19 and TRBJ1-3; TRBD1 matches at 8 bases. Germline trimming cut 6 bases from V and 0 bases from J; bases unmatched to any gene: 4. This CDR3 has 15 residues. Germline values: CDR1 LNHDA, CDR2 SQIVND (reference sequence). The CDR3 nucleotides read TGTGCCAGTAGGAGGACAGGGCCCTCTGGAAACACCATATATTTT. It codes for CASRRTGPSGNTIYF.

The chain has TRBV30 and TRBJ1-1; 9 nucleotides line up with TRBD1. V was clipped by 3 bases and J by 1 base; unmatched bases: 9. The germline gives CDR1 GTSNPN, CDR2 SVGIG (reference sequence). CDR3 size: 16 residues. The CDR3 is CAWSGKPGQGNTEAFF. DNA for the CDR3: TGTGCCTGGAGCGGCAAACCGGGACAGGGGAACACTGAAGCTTTCTTT.

The chain employs TRBV15 and TRBJ2-3; 10 positions agree with TRBD2. The length of the CDR3 is 20 residues. Per germline, CDR1 LNHNV and CDR2 YYDKDF (reference sequence). The junction had 14 bases not matched to a gene; V was cut back by 0 bases and J by 2 bases. The CDR3 spells CATSRDSLFGTSAATDTQYF. CDR3 sequence (DNA): TGTGCCACCAGCAGAGATTCTTTGTTTGGGACTAGCGCAGCCACAGATACGCAGTATTTT.

The genes are TRBV6-5 and TRBJ2-5, with 11 positions matching TRBD2. Germline V gene data show CDR1 as MNHEY and CDR2 as SVGAGI. Germline trimming cut 6 bases from V and 2 bases from J; bases unmatched to any gene: 5. This CDR3 has 15 residues. The CDR3 bases are TGTGCCAGCAGCCCCACTAGCGGGAGACAAGAGACCCAGTACTTC. Its translation: CASSPTSGRQETQYF.

V is TRBV3-1 (or the pseudogene TRBV3-2) and J is TRBJ1-6; D unclear. The CDR3 spans 13 residues. V was cut by 8 bases and J by 9 bases, with 14 bases left in between. Germline V gene sequence: CDR1 LGHDT, CDR2 YNNKEL (reference sequence). CDR3 nucleotides: TGTGCCAGCCGGGGTCAAGGGATTTCACCCCTCCACTTT. It specifies CASRGQGISPLHF.

V is TRBV7-2 and J is TRBJ2-1; the match to TRBD2 covers 8 bases. The germline V gene has CDR1 SGHTA and CDR2 FQGNSA. The CDR3 runs 16 residues. Losses at the gene ends were 6 bases for V and 6 bases for J; bases not matched to a gene: 13. The CDR3 here is CASSPFSGSIRNEQFF. The CDR3 DNA sequence: TGTGCCAGCAGTCCATTCAGCGGGAGTATTCGCAATGAGCAGTTCTTC.

The chain joins TRBV29-1 to TRBJ1-1; no firm D call. Trimming took off 7 bases at V and 6 bases at J, with 15 bases between the two ends. Germline V gene sequence: CDR1 SQVTM, CDR2 ANQGSEA. This CDR3 has 12 residues. DNA of the CDR3: TGCAGCGCATCCGACACTAGGGCTGAAGCTTTCTTT. Encoded protein: CSASDTRAEAFF. The whole variable domain, filled in from reference TRBV29-1 and TRBJ1-1, reads SAVISQKPSRDICQRGTSLTIQCQVDSQVTMMFWYRQQPGQSLTLIATANQGSEATYESGFVIDKFPISRPNLTFSTLTVSNMSPEDSSIYLCSASDTRAEAFFGQGTRLTVV.

V is TRBV7-8 and J is TRBJ2-6; 8 positions match TRBD1. Germline trimming cut 6 bases from V and 0 bases from J; bases unmatched to any gene: 13. Germline V lookup: CDR1 SGHVS, CDR2 FQNEAQ. The CDR3 contains 19 residues. The CDR3 protein is CASRGGPQGAGSGANVLTF. The CDR3 DNA reads TGTGCCAGCAGAGGGGGCCCGCAGGGGGCCGGCTCTGGGGCCAACGTCCTGACTTTC.